This record concerns one TCR beta chain sequence. The clone's antigen remains unknown. Base qualities are not at hand, and no much larger clone is one base apart. These data are taken from a study of blood T cell repertoires in COVID-19 (TCRdb year 2020). Study-level background: Samples from collaborators originated in the United States, Italy and Spain and spanned both the acute and convalescent phases of COVID-19. The prospective study material was composed of cDNA or gDNA derived from T cells, B-cell-depleted T cells, or PBMCs. The dataset comprised deeply sampled blood TCRbeta repertoires from subjects exposed to, actively infected with, or recovered from COVID-19. A freely available public database, intended as a resource for researchers studying the immune response to SARS-CoV-2, is where the repertoires were released. Samples were obtained from the ongoing ImmuneRACE study (first 160 participants) and from some 1,300 subjects provided by 6 global collaborators. A de-identified subject ID, COVID-19 status, age in years and sex were almost always included in the sample metadata. Where HLA class I and class II types were available, the types were taken from metadata supplied by the sample provider, not from assay-based typing. Overall study outcomes, separate from this receptor: The quantity of clinical and demographic metadata differed by source and by participant and was supplied without curation.

TCRbeta CDR3 regions were amplified from genomic DNA by means of the immunoSEQ Assay, a bias-controlled multiplex PCR. From the authors' description of their analysis: Nucleated cell counts per sample were estimated from amplification of reference gene primers within the assay. Sequence reads were collapsed and filtered to measure the absolute abundance of every unique TCRbeta CDR3 rearrangement. For each sample, productive Simpson clonality was calculated as the square root of Simpson's diversity index across productive rearrangements. What TCRdb holds here is the immuneACCESS table cut down to in-frame rearrangements. Part of the clones is not present; checked against another copy, under half of the missing clones reflect an unresolved V gene, and the others are unexplained. V and J calls and clone size are given by that table; D and trimming were obtained from the DNA. Across this sample there are about 180,000 clones, with approximately 81% seen only once. In total, the top ten clones hold roughly a tenth of the sample.

Collaborating institutions collected whole blood in K2EDTA tubes following their own protocols. Collaborator samples were shipped for TCRbeta analysis as frozen whole blood, isolated PBMCs, or DNA extracted from either sample type. V drops 4 bases and J drops 6 bases, leaving 10 bases in between. The CDR1 and CDR2 encoded by the germline V gene are MDHEN and SYDVKM. The CDR3 covers 13 residues, taking in both the cysteine and the phenylalanine. The DNA shown is the 39-base CDR3, in frame from base 1. The receptor chain draws on TRBV28 and TRBJ2-1, and perhaps TRBD2 as D gene, on 6 matching bases. Sequencing input: peripheral blood. The origin of this receptor is an elderly woman with active or convalescent COVID-19. The DNA reads TGTGCCAGCAGTTGGGGGACTTTCAATGAGCAGTTCTTC. Its product reads: CASSWGTFNEQFF.